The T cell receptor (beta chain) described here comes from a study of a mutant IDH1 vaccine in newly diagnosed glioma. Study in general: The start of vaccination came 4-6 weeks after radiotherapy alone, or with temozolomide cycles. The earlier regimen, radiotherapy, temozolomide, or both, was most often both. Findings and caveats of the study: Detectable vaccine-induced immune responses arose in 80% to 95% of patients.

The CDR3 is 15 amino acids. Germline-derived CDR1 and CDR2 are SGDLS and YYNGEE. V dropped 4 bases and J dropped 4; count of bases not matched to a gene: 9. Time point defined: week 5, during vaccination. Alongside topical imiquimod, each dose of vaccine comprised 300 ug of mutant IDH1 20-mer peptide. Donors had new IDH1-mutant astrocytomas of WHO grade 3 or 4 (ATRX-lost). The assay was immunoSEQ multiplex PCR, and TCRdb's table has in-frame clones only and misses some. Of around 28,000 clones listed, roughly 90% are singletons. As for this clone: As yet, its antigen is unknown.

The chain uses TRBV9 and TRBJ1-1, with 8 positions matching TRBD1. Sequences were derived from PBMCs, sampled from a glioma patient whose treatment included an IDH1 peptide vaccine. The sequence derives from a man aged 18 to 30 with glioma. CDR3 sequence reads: CASSPGGRSGTEAFF. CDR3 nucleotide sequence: TGTGCCAGCAGCCCAGGGGGCAGGAGTGGCACTGAAGCTTTCTTT.